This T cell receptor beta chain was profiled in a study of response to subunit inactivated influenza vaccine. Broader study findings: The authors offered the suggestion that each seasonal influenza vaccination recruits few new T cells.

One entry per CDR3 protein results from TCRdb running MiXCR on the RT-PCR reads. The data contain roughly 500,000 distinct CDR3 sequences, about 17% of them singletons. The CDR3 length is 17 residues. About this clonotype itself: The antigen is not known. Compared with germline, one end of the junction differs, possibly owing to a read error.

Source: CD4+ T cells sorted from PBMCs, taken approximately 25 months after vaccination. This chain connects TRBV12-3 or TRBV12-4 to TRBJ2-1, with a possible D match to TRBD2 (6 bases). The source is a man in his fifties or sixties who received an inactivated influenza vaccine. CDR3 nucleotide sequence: TGTGTCAGCAGTTTCGGCCGCGGGGTAGGGCTTTCCGATGAGCAGTTCTTC. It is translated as CVSSFGRGVGLSDEQFF.